The 11 T cell receptor beta chains below come from one sample, sequenced in a study of T-cell reconstitution after alpha-beta-depleted transplantation in children. Preparation of the TCRbeta library involved a method that used unique molecular identifiers. From the PCR reads, TCRdb called clonotypes with MiXCR, one entry per CDR3 protein. The sample has approximately 85,000 distinct CDR3 sequences, 15% to 19% seen once. The material was PBMCs, mostly from graft donor cells, obtained 180 days after TCRalphabeta/CD19-depleted stem cell transplant. The receptors were sampled from a male patient aged 2 to 9 who had a stem cell transplant for acute lymphoblastic leukemia, so the T cells may come from the graft donor.

This clonotype was seen repeatedly, ten times or more. V usage is TRBV12-3 or TRBV12-4 and J usage is TRBJ2-7, with D unresolved. V lost 5 bases, J lost 4 bases, and 12 bases lay in between. This CDR3 has 13 amino acids. CDR3 nucleotide sequence: TGTGCCAGCAGTCTGGCGATGGGTTACGAGCAGTACTTC. This translates into CASSLAMGYEQYF.

The genes are TRBV15 and TRBJ2-1, with D uncertain. The CDR3 length is 14 residues. Germline CDR1 and CDR2: LNHNV and YYDKDF (reference sequence). V was clipped by 1 base and J by 8 bases, with 12 bases between them. The CDR3 sequence: CATSRGAVRDEQFF. CDR3 nucleotide sequence: TGTGCCACCAGCAGAGGCGCAGTCAGAGATGAGCAGTTCTTC.

This clonotype was recorded a few times. The chain joins TRBV5-1 to TRBJ2-5, with a possible D match to TRBD1 (8 bases). Germline CDR1 SGHRS, CDR2 YFSETQ. V lost 5 bases and J 2 bases, leaving 16 bases between the germline ends. This CDR3 region has 15 residues. The CDR3 loop reads CASSSAGTGQETQYF. As DNA, the CDR3 is TGCGCCAGCAGTTCAGCGGGGACAGGACAAGAGACCCAGTACTTC.

Many counts were recorded for this clonotype. The chain uses TRBV27 and TRBJ1-3, with D perhaps matching TRBD1 (5 bases). Trimming shortened V by 4 bases and J by 2 bases, and 6 bases separated the two germline ends. Germline assignment: CDR1 MNHEY and CDR2 SMNVEV (reference sequence). This CDR3 has 13 amino acids. The CDR3, as DNA: TGTGCCAGCAGTTCGGGGCCTGGAAACACCATATATTTT. Translation gives CASSSGPGNTIYF.

This clonotype was observed at least ten times. V usage is TRBV7-8 and J usage is TRBJ2-2, with a weak D call TRBD1 (6 bases). The CDR3 has 16 residues. V lost 2 bases to trimming and J lost 5 bases, with 15 bases between them. Germline V gives CDR1 SGHVS, CDR2 FQNEAQ. CDR3: CASSLSRSGETGELFF. The CDR3 nucleotides are TGTGCCAGCAGCTTATCGAGGTCAGGGGAAACCGGGGAGCTGTTTTTT.

The genes are TRBV11-2 and TRBJ2-5, with TRBD1 as a possible D gene (6 bases). In germline, CDR1 is SGHAT, CDR2 FQNNGV. With 5 bases removed from V and 2 bases from J, the gap between germline ends came to 18 bases. The CDR3 sequence is 16 residues long. The CDR3 here is CASSPRQANRQETQYF. CDR3 DNA: TGTGCCAGCAGCCCCCGACAGGCAAACCGACAAGAGACCCAGTACTTC. Filled out from reference TRBV11-2 and TRBJ2-5, the complete variable domain reads EAGVAQSPRYKIIEKRQSVAFWCNPISGHATLYWYQQILGQGPKLLIQFQNNGVVDDSQLPKDRFSAERLKGVDSTLKIQPAKLEDSAVYLCASSPRQANRQETQYFGPGTRLLVL.

There are a few counts of this clonotype. This chain joins TRBV29-1 and TRBJ1-1, with D perhaps matching TRBD1 (5 bases). Trimming left V 4 bases short and J 3 bases short, with 15 bases between. Germline CDR1 reads SQVTM; CDR2 reads ANQGSEA. The CDR3 runs 14 residues. CDR3: CSVAGRHTDTEAFF. CDR3 sequence (DNA): TGCAGCGTTGCGGGACGGCATACGGACACTGAAGCTTTCTTT. The whole variable domain, filled in from reference TRBV29-1 and TRBJ1-1, reads SAVISQKPSRDICQRGTSLTIQCQVDSQVTMMFWYRQQPGQSLTLIATANQGSEATYESGFVIDKFPISRPNLTFSTLTVSNMSPEDSSIYLCSVAGRHTDTEAFFGQGTRLTVV.

This clonotype has just a few counts. This chain connects TRBV5-4 to TRBJ2-7; TRBD1 matches at 7 bases. Losses at the gene ends were 1 base for V and 5 bases for J; bases not matched to a gene: 6. The CDR3 covers 14 residues. Germline CDR1 and CDR2: SGHNT and YYREEE (reference sequence). In DNA form, the CDR3 reads TGTGCCAGCAGCTTGAGACTTCAGGGGGACGAGCAGTACTTC. Its protein product is CASSLRLQGDEQYF.

This chain connects TRBV4-1 to TRBJ2-3; D perhaps matches TRBD2 (6 bases). The germline CDR1 and CDR2 sequences are MGHRA and YSYEKL. There are 16 residues in the CDR3. Between the trimmed V and J ends, which lost 0 bases and 3 bases, there was a span of 13 bases. The CDR3 nucleotides are TGCGCCAGCAGCCAAGAGATCCATGGGGGGACAGATACGCAGTATTTT. Amino acid sequence: CASSQEIHGGTDTQYF.

The V call is TRBV4-1, the J call TRBJ2-1, with 7 positions matching TRBD2. Germline CDR1 is MGHRA and CDR2 is YSYEKL. The V segment lost 5 bases and the J segment 1 base; nucleotides outside the gene matches: 11. CDR3 length equals 17 residues. The CDR3 reads CASSFEGAGLSYNEQFF. The CDR3 DNA reads TGCGCCAGCAGCTTCGAGGGAGCGGGGCTTTCCTACAATGAGCAGTTCTTC.

The chain employs TRBV4-3 and TRBJ2-2, with 8 positions matching TRBD1. After removal of 8 bases from V and 4 bases from J, the junction contained 3 bases not matched to a gene. This CDR3 comprises 13 residues. Germline V gene lookup returns CDR1 LGHNA and CDR2 YSLEER. The CDR3 bases are TGCGCCAGCGGACAGGGCGGCACCGGGGAGCTGTTTTTT. This gives the protein CASGQGGTGELFF.